These 24 T cell receptor beta chains originate from one sample sequenced in a study of T cell changes during pregnancy in multiple sclerosis. Assay used: immunoSEQ multiplex PCR; TCRdb lists only in-frame clones, some missing. This sample has tens of thousands of clones, with 91% found just once. Material: peripheral blood, obtained in the third trimester of pregnancy. The receptor set was obtained from a female donor in good health, enrolled as a control in a pregnancy study.

V gene TRBV5-4 combines with J gene TRBJ1-2; no clear D gene. The V gene's germline CDR1 is SGHNT and CDR2 YYREEE (reference sequence). The CDR3 spans 14 residues. Trimming took 0 bases from V and 4 from J, leaving 10 bases between them. The CDR3 reads CASSLGAGGYGYTF. CDR3 DNA sequence: TGTGCCAGCAGCTTGGGGGCCGGAGGCTATGGCTACACCTTC.

The rearrangement uses TRBV19 and TRBJ2-7; no clear D. V was pared by 0 bases and J by 3 bases, with 6 bases between. The CDR3 contains 13 residues. The germline CDR1 and CDR2 sequences are LNHDA and SQIVND (reference sequence). The CDR3 spells CASSIDGRYEQYF. The CDR3 DNA reads TGTGCCAGTAGTATAGATGGCCGCTACGAGCAGTACTTC.

This chain connects TRBV28 to TRBJ1-5; 8 positions agree with TRBD1. CDR1 and CDR2 from the germline V gene are MDHEN and SYDVKM. J lost 1 base, V lost 6 bases, and 11 bases had no gene match. This CDR3 contains 17 residues. This CDR3 reads CASSTDRDEPSNQPQHF. DNA of the CDR3: TGTGCCAGCAGCACGGACAGGGATGAGCCGAGCAATCAGCCCCAGCATTTT.

The chain carries TRBV5-4 and TRBJ2-2; 9 bases are a match to TRBD1. Losses at the gene ends were 2 bases for V and 10 bases for J; bases not matched to a gene: 6. CDR1 SGHNT and CDR2 YYREEE come from the germline V gene (reference sequence). This CDR3 is built from 14 residues. CDR3 DNA: TGTGCCAGCAGCTTACAGGGGGCGCGAGTGGAGCTGTTTTTT. This gives the protein CASSLQGARVELFF.

The V gene is TRBV14, the J gene TRBJ2-3, with 8 bases matching TRBD2. The CDR3 runs to 17 residues. Germline CDR1 is SGHDN and CDR2 is FVKESK. V was pared by 3 bases and J by 4 bases, with 12 bases of the junction left unmatched. The CDR3 here is CASSHPTGGFWPDTQYF. In DNA, the CDR3 is TGTGCCAGCAGCCATCCCACGGGGGGGTTCTGGCCAGATACGCAGTATTTT.

The J gene is TRBJ1-1, the V gene TRBV18; D remains unclear. Trimming cost V 1 base and J 0 bases, with 9 bases left between them. Germline V CDR1 and CDR2: KGHSH, LQKENI. CDR3 size: 15 residues. Here the CDR3 DNA reads TGTGCCAGCTCACCACGAGGGCAGTTGAACACTGAAGCTTTCTTT. As protein: CASSPRGQLNTEAFF.

This rearrangement joins TRBV4-1 to TRBJ2-7; TRBD1 aligns across 8 bases. This CDR3 is 18 amino acids long. Trimming took 0 bases from V and 2 from J; bases not matched to a gene: 12. The germline V gene encodes CDR1 MGHRA and CDR2 YSYEKL. The CDR3 bases are TGCGCCAGCAGCCAAGACTCCCTCGGACGGGGACAGGCCTACGAGCAGTACTTC. It is translated as CASSQDSLGRGQAYEQYF.

The chain is built from TRBV13 and TRBJ2-5; D perhaps matches TRBD1 (6 bases). The ends were cut back, 5 bases at V and 2 bases at J, with 24 bases in the middle. Germline V gene data show CDR1 as PRHDT and CDR2 as FYEKMQ (reference sequence). This CDR3 is 18 amino acids long. The CDR3 DNA follows: TGTGCCAGCAGCCGACCTTTTTCTCACAGGGACCCTCAAGAGACCCAGTACTTC. Its translation is CASSRPFSHRDPQETQYF.

This chain uses TRBV6-5 with TRBJ2-7; possibly TRBD2 for D (6 bases). This CDR3 region has 15 residues. Trimming took off 0 bases at V and 3 bases at J, with 12 bases between the two ends. Germline V gene data show CDR1 as MNHEY and CDR2 as SVGAGI. CDR3 loop: CASSYSFLGGYEQYF. The CDR3 DNA reads TGTGCCAGCAGTTACTCCTTCCTGGGGGGCTACGAGCAGTACTTC.

This clone was seen a handful of times. The chain uses TRBV6-1 and TRBJ2-7; a possible D gene is TRBD1 (6 bases). CDR1 is MNHNS and CDR2 is SASEGT in the germline V gene. The CDR3 is 11 amino acids. In nucleotides, the CDR3 is TGTGCGACAGGCGGTGGGTACGAGCAGTACTTC. This gives the protein CATGGGYEQYF.

V is TRBV11-2 and J is TRBJ1-3; D remains ambiguous. Germline assignment: CDR1 SGHAT and CDR2 FQNNGV. CDR3 length: 16 amino acids. Trimming shortened V by 1 base and J by 0 bases, and 10 bases separated the two germline ends. CDR3 sequence: CASSLVMDFSGNTIYF. The CDR3 region has the DNA TGTGCCAGCAGCTTAGTGATGGACTTCTCTGGAAACACCATATATTTT.

This chain links TRBV7-9 with TRBJ1-2, with a tentative D call TRBD1 (5 bases). The CDR3 sequence is 14 residues long. Germline CDR1 reads SEHNR; CDR2 reads FQNEAQ (reference sequence). The ends were cut back, 5 bases at V and 4 bases at J, with 14 bases in the middle. CDR3: CASSRLGTGYGYTF. The CDR3 DNA is TGTGCCAGCAGCCGACTAGGGACGGGCTATGGCTACACCTTC.

The chain employs TRBV18 and TRBJ1-2, with D possibly TRBD1 on 6 matching bases. The V gene lost 2 bases and the J gene lost 6 bases, with 13 bases spanning the gap. Germline V CDR1 and CDR2: KGHSH, LQKENI. This CDR3 region has 14 residues. The CDR3 coding sequence is TGTGCCAGCTCACCATCACAGGGTATCGATGGCTACACCTTC. Amino acids: CASSPSQGIDGYTF.

The V gene is TRBV18, the J gene TRBJ1-1; D remains ambiguous. The CDR3 runs to 14 residues. The germline V gene has CDR1 KGHSH and CDR2 LQKENI. Trimming pared 5 bases from V and 1 base from J, leaving 11 bases between. This CDR3 reads CASSGSAGNTEAFF. The CDR3 DNA follows: TGTGCCAGCTCAGGATCGGCAGGGAACACTGAAGCTTTCTTT.

In regard to this clone: Other DNA sequences in the same sample also yield this CDR3. J is TRBJ1-3 and V is TRBV7-2, with D hard to call. Per the germline V gene, CDR1 is SGHTA and CDR2 is FQGNSA. The germline V and J ends were trimmed by 1 base and 0 bases, with 4 bases remaining between them. The CDR3 length is 14 residues. CDR3 sequence: CASSLGSSGNTIYF. The CDR3 DNA reads TGTGCCAGCAGCTTAGGTAGCTCTGGAAACACCATATATTTT.

This clone was seen only a few times. The rearrangement uses TRBV18 and TRBJ1-3, with D unresolved. V lost 3 bases to trimming and J lost 1 base, with 19 bases between them. The germline CDR1 and CDR2 sequences are KGHSH and LQKENI. The CDR3 totals 18 residues. The CDR3, as DNA: TGTGCCAGCTCACCTGGTTTCCTGGCAACAGCTTCTGGAAACACCATATATTTT. It translates to CASSPGFLATASGNTIYF.

This chain connects TRBV21-1 to TRBJ2-1; the tabulated D call, TRBD2, remains unverified against the DNA. TRBV21-1 is labeled a pseudogene. The CDR3 runs to 12 residues. In DNA form, the CDR3 reads TGTGCCAGCACCCTGACTTCTCATGAGCAGTTCTTC. It specifies CASTLTSHEQFF.

The chain carries TRBV6-6 and TRBJ1-2; TRBD1 agrees at 10 bases. V dropped 2 bases and J dropped 6; count of bases not matched to a gene: 3. Germline-derived CDR1 and CDR2 are MNHNY and SVGAGI (reference sequence). The CDR3 length is 14 residues. In DNA form, the CDR3 reads TGTGCCAGCAGTTACGCTGGGACAGGGGATGGCTACACCTTC. This gives the protein CASSYAGTGDGYTF.

V gene TRBV18 combines with J gene TRBJ2-2; TRBD2 matches at 7 bases. J gave up 1 base and V 0 bases, and 2 bases lay outside the gene matches. Germline loops: CDR1 KGHSH, CDR2 LQKENI. The CDR3 contains 16 residues. Here the CDR3 reads CASSPPASGNTGELFF. The CDR3 DNA sequence: TGTGCCAGCTCACCACCCGCTAGCGGGAACACCGGGGAGCTGTTTTTT.

The table lists this clone with a count of one. V usage is TRBV9 and J usage is TRBJ1-1; 7 bases fit TRBD1. The CDR3 extends over 11 amino acids. With V trimmed by 4 bases and J by 9 bases, 3 bases remained unmatched. Germline V CDR1 and CDR2: SGDLS, YYNGEE. The CDR3: CASSQGDKAFF. CDR3 bases: TGTGCCAGCAGCCAGGGGGATAAAGCTTTCTTT.

Only one count was recorded for this clone. CDR3 loop: CAISETGFTDTQYF. The CDR3 DNA follows: TGTGCCATCAGTGAGACAGGGTTCACAGATACGCAGTATTTT. This chain uses TRBV10-3 with TRBJ2-3; perhaps TRBD1 as D (6 bases). V lost 2 bases, J lost 2 bases, and 8 bases lay in between. The CDR3 is 14 amino acids. The V gene's germline CDR1 is ENHRY and CDR2 SYGVKD.

The chain uses TRBV19 and TRBJ2-7; TRBD2 matches 10 bases. This CDR3 region has 14 residues. After removal of 6 bases from V and 3 bases from J, the junction contained 5 bases not matched to a gene. The germline gives CDR1 LNHDA, CDR2 SQIVND (reference sequence). The DNA of the CDR3 is TGTGCCAGTAGGAGGACTAGCGGAGGCTACGAGCAGTACTTC. This sequence encodes CASRRTSGGYEQYF. The full variable domain, its missing parts supplied by reference TRBV19 and TRBJ2-7, is DGGITQSPKYLFRKEGQNVTLSCEQNLNHDAMYWYRQDPGQGLRLIYYSQIVNDFQKGDIAEGYSVSREKKESFPLTVTSAQKNPTAFYLCASRRTSGGYEQYFGPGTRLTVT.

The J gene is TRBJ1-6, the V gene TRBV30; the match to TRBD1 covers 11 bases. Germline V CDR1 and CDR2: GTSNPN, SVGIG (reference sequence). This CDR3 has 16 amino acids. With V trimmed by 3 bases and J by 10 bases, 11 bases remained unmatched. The CDR3 DNA follows: TGTGCCTGGAGCGGACAGGGGGCAATTTTGAACTCACCCCTCCACTTT. It yields the protein CAWSGQGAILNSPLHF. The entire variable domain, with the rest obtained from reference TRBV30 and TRBJ1-6, is as follows: SQTIHQWPATLVQPVGSPLSLECTVEGTSNPNLYWYRQAAGRGLQLLFYSVGIGQISSEVPQNLSASRPQDRQFILSSKKLLLSDSGFYLCAWSGQGAILNSPLHFGNGTRLTVT.

Comment on this clone: Distinct nucleotide sequences in the sample also encode this CDR3. V usage is TRBV11-2 and J usage is TRBJ1-1; 7 bases align to TRBD1. The CDR3 length is 14 residues. The J segment lost 1 base and the V segment lost 1 base, leaving 0 bases of the junction unmatched. CDR1 SGHAT and CDR2 FQNNGV come from the germline V gene. Written as DNA, the CDR3 is TGTGCCAGCAGCTTAGGACAGGGGAACACTGAAGCTTTCTTT. Amino acid sequence: CASSLGQGNTEAFF.